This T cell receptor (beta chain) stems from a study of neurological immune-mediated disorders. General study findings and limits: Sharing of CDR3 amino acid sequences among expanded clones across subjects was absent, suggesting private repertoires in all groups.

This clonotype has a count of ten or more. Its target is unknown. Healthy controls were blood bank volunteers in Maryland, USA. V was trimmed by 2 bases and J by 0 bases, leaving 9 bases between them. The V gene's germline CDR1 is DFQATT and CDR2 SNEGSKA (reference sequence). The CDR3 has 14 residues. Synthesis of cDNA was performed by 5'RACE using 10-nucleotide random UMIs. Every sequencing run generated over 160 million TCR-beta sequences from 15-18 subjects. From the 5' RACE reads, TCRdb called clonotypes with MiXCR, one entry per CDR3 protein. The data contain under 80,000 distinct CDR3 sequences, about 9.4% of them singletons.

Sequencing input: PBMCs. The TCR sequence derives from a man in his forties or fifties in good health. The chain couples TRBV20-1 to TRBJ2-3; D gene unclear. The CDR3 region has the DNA TGCAGTGCTAGACCTTTCCCTAGCACAGATACGCAGTATTTT. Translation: CSARPFPSTDTQYF.